This entry concerns a single TCR beta chain. This clonotype occurred many times. Its antigen target is currently unknown. Base qualities are not provided; no much larger clone lies one nucleotide away. This sample was included in a study of molecular identifiers for immune sequencing clone quantification listed by TCRdb under 2018. Regarding the complete study: In a replicate experiment, RNA from 20,000 or 100,000 naive CD8 T cells was split into five aliquots, four of which were sequenced. This methods study benchmarked molecular-identifier clustering-based TCR repertoire sequencing (MIDCIRS) and TCR RNA copy counting, using CD8 T cells to do so.

Receptors were amplified or captured by PCR. Reads for this sample came from an Illumina HiSeq 4000. Bulk TCR libraries were prepared as previously described, using TCR primers listed in Table S5. Purification of total RNA was performed with the Qiagen AllPrep DNA/RNA kit. Before analysis, reads from multiple sequencing runs of one library were combined. The authors' pipeline ran thus. Reads were retained only if the reads had an exact TCR constant sequence, and the retained reads were trimmed to 150 nt and grouped according to their 12-nt molecular barcodes. Reads inside each barcode group were sub-clustered using a 15% Levenshtein threshold, and a quality-weighted consensus sequence was constructed for each RNA molecule. Non-functional sequences were excluded, and lower-count sequences lying one edit away from another sequence were also excluded. Barcode sub-clusters with fewer than 20% of the maximum read count were removed, based on fitting two negative binomial distributions. TCRdb trimmed public reads at Q25 via fastp, called clones via MiXCR and kept in-frame beta chains. Rows are unified per CDR3 protein, each entry keeping the most common DNA and genes. The V and J calls follow TCRdb's processing rather than the paper's. The sample table contains about half a million distinct CDR3 sequences; only one count was recorded for about 20% of them. The top ten hold about 0.8% of the sample.

Libraries of naive CD8 T cells were generated from roughly 21,000 to 960,000 sorted cells, with 10%, 30% or 50% of the purified RNA used. On a BD FACSAria II, naive CD8 T cells were FACS-sorted as CD8+CD4-CCR7+CD45RA+ and collected into RLT Plus buffer. Around 11 TCR copies' worth of Jurkat RNA were spiked into roughly 17,000-1,100,000 naive CD8 T cell samples to test detection sensitivity. CD8 T cells were enriched using RosetteSep CD8+ T Cell Enrichment Cocktail and Ficoll-Paque, and the enriched cells then underwent ACK red cell lysis. Including cysteine and phenylalanine, the CDR3 has 15 amino acids. Left in the record is the CDR3 DNA by itself, 45 bases read in frame from the first base. CDR1 SGHKS and CDR2 YYEKEE were looked up in the germline V gene (reference sequence). The V end loses 3 bases and the J end loses 0 bases, and a stretch of 12 bases separates them. The full study reports these points: The sizes of highly expanded clones could end up underestimated when identical TCR molecules share a barcode. When barcode sub-clustering was not used, chimeric consensus sequences inflated TCR diversity, with chimeras reaching as high as 47%. Modeling gave about three recovered TCR RNA copies per cell versus about 10 by digital PCR, implying approximately 30% capture efficiency. In CMV-specific effector cells, clones with more than 20 RNA copies contained over 98% of molecules, whereas in naive cells such clones contained under 1% of molecules. Spiked-in Jurkat TCR RNA equivalent to a single cell was reported to be detectable even among 980,000 or so naive CD8 T cells. Naive libraries contained spiked-in Jurkat TCR RNA (more than nine copies' worth), which is not part of the donor repertoire.

Sequenced sample: naive CD8+ T cells from blood, with Jurkat cell RNA spiked in. The cell subset or site tag for this specimen amounts to: FACS-sorted CD8+CD4-CCR7+CD45RA+ naive T cells. The V and J genes are TRBV5-5 and TRBJ1-1, with TRBD1 as a weak D call on 6 bases. The receptor was derived from a human donor in good health. Some libraries in this study had Jurkat cell RNA spiked in. The encoded CDR3 is CASSSLTGVNTEAFF. Read as DNA, the sequence is TGTGCCAGCAGCTCGCTGACAGGTGTGAACACTGAAGCTTTCTTT.